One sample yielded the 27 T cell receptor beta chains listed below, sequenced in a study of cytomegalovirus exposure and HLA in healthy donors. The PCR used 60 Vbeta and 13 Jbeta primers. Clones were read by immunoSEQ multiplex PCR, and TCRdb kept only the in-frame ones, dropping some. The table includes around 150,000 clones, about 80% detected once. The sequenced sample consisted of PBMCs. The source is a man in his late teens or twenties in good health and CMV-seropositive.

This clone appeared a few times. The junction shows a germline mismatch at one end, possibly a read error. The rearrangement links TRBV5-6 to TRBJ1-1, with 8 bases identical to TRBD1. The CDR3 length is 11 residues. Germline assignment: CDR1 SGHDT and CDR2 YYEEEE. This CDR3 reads CASSSGDRILF. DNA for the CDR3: TGTGCCAGCAGCTCGGGGGACAGGATCCTTTTT.

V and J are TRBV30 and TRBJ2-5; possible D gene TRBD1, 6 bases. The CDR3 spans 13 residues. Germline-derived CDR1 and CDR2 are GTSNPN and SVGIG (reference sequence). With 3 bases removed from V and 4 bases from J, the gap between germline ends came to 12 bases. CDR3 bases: TGTGCCTGGAGGCAGGGGTTATCAGAGACCCAGTACTTC. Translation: CAWRQGLSETQYF.

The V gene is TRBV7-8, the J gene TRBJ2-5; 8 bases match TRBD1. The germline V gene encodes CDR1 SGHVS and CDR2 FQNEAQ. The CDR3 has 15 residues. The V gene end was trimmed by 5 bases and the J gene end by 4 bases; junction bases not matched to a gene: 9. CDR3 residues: CASSPQGAVRETQYF. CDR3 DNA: TGTGCCAGCAGCCCCCAGGGGGCGGTGCGAGAGACCCAGTACTTC.

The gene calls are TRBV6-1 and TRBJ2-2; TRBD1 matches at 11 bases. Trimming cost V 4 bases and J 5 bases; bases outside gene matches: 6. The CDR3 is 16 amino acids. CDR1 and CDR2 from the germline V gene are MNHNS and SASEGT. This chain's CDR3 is CASSGKGTGGTGELFF. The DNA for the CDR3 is TGTGCCAGCAGTGGGAAAGGGACAGGGGGTACCGGGGAGCTGTTTTTT.

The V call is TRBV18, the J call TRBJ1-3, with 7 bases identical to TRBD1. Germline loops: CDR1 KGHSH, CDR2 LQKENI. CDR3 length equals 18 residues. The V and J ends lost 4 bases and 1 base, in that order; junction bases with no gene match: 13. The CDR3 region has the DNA TGTGCCAGCTCACAAACACCGGACAGGTTGGTGTCTGGAAACACCATATATTTT. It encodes CASSQTPDRLVSGNTIYF.

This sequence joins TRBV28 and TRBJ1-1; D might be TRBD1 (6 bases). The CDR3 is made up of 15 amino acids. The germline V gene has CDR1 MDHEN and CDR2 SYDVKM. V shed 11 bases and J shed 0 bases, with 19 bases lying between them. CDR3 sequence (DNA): TGTGCCCCCACTTCATGGACAGCGCTGAACACTGAAGCTTTCTTT. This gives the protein CAPTSWTALNTEAFF.

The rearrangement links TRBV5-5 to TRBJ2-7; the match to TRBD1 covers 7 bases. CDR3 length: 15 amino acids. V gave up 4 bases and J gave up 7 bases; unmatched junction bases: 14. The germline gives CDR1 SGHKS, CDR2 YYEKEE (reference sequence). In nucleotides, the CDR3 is TGTGCCAGCAGCAAATCCGGGACAGCGGCCTTGGAGCAGTACTTC. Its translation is CASSKSGTAALEQYF.

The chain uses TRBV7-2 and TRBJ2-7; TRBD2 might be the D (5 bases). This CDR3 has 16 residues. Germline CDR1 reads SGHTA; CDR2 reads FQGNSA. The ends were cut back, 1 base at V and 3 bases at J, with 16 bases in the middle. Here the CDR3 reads CASSLVDVGIGYEQYF. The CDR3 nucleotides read TGTGCCAGCAGCTTAGTTGATGTCGGGATTGGCTACGAGCAGTACTTC.

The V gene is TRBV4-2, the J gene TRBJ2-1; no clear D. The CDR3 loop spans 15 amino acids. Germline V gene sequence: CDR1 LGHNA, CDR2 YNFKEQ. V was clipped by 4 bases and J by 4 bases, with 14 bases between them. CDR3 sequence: CASSPEGSPYNEQFF. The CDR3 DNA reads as TGTGCCAGCAGCCCAGAAGGTAGCCCATACAATGAGCAGTTCTTC.

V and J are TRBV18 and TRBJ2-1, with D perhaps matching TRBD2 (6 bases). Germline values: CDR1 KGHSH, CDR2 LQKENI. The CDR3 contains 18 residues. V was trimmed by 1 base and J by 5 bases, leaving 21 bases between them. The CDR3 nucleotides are TGTGCCAGCTCACCACTTTTCGGGGGAACAACGGGGCACAATGAGCAGTTCTTC. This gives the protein CASSPLFGGTTGHNEQFF. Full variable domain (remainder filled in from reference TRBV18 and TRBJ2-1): NAGVMQNPRHLVRRRGQEARLRCSPMKGHSHVYWYRQLPEEGLKFMVYLQKENIIDESGMPKERFSAEFPKEGPSILRIQQVVRGDSAAYFCASSPLFGGTTGHNEQFFGPGTRLTVL.

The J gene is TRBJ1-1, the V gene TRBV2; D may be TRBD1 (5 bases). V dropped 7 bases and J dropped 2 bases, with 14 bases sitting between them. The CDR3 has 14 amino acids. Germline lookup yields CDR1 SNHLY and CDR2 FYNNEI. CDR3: CASKPDSYNTEAFF. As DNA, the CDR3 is TGTGCCAGCAAACCCGACAGTTATAACACTGAAGCTTTCTTT. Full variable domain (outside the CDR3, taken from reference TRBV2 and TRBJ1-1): EPEVTQTPSHQVTQMGQEVILRCVPISNHLYFYWYRQILGQKVEFLVSFYNNEISEKSEIFDDQFSVERPDGSNFTLKIRSTKLEDSAMYFCASKPDSYNTEAFFGQGTRLTVV.

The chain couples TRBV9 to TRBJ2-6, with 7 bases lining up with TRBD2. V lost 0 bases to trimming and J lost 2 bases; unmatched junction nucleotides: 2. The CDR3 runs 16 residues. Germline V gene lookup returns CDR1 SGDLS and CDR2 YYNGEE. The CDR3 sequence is CASSVEAGAGANVLTF. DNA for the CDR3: TGTGCCAGCAGCGTAGAGGCGGGGGCTGGGGCCAACGTCCTGACTTTC.

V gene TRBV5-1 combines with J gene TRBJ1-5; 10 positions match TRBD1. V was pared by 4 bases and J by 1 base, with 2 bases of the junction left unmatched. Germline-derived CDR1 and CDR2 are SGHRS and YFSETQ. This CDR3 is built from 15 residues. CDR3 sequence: CASSRTGGSNQPQHF. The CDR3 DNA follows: TGCGCCAGCAGCCGGACAGGGGGAAGCAATCAGCCCCAGCATTTT.

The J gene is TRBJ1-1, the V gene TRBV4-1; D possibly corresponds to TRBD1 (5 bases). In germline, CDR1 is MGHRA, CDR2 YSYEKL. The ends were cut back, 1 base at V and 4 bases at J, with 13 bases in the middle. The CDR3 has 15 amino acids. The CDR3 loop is CASSQAGGTGTEAFF. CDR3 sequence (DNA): TGCGCCAGCAGCCAAGCGGGGGGGACGGGCACTGAAGCTTTCTTT.

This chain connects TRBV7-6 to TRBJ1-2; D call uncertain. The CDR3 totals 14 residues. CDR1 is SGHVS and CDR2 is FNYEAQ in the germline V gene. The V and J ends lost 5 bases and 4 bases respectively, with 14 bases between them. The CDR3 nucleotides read TGTGCCAGCAGCCCCCTCGCAGGCTCCTATGGCTACACCTTC. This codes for CASSPLAGSYGYTF.

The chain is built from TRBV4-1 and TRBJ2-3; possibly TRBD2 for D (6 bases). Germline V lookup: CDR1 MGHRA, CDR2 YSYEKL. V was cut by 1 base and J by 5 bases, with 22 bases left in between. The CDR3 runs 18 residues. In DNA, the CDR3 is TGCGCCAGCAGCCAAGTTTACCCCCCACTAGCCACCGGAGATACGCAGTATTTT. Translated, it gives CASSQVYPPLATGDTQYF.

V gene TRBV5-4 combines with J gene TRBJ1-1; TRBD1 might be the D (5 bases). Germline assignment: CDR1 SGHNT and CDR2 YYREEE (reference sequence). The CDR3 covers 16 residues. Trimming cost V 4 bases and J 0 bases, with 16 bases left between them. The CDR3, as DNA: TGTGCCAGCAGCGCCCGACGACAGCTCATGAACACTGAAGCTTTCTTT. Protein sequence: CASSARRQLMNTEAFF. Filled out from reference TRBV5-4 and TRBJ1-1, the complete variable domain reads ETGVTQSPTHLIKTRGQQVTLRCSSQSGHNTVSWYQQALGQGPQFIFQYYREEENGRGNFPPRFSGLQFPNYSSELNVNALELDDSALYLCASSARRQLMNTEAFFGQGTRLTVV.

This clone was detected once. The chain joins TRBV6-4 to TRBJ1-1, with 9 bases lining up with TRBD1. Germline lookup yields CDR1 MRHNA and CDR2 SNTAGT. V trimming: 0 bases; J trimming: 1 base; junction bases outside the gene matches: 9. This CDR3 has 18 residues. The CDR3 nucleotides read TGTGCCAGCAGTGACTCCGTATCGGGACAGGGCAGGAACACTGAAGCTTTCTTT. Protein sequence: CASSDSVSGQGRNTEAFF.

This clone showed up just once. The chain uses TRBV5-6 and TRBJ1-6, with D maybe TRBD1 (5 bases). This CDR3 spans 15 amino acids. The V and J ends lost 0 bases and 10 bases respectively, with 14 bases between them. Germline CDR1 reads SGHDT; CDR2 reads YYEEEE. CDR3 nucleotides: TGTGCCAGCAGCTTGGGACAGCTCCTTGAGTCACCCCTCCACTTT. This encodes CASSLGQLLESPLHF.

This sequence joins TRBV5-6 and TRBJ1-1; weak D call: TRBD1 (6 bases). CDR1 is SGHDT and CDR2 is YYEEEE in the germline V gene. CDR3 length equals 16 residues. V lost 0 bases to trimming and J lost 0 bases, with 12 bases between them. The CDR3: CASSLEVRGLNTEAFF. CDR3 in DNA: TGTGCCAGCAGCTTGGAAGTCAGGGGTTTGAACACTGAAGCTTTCTTT.

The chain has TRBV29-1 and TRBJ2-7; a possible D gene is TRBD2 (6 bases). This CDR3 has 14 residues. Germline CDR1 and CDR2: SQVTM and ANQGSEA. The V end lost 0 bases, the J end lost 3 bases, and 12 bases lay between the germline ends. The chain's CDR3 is CSVEDSRGDYEQYF. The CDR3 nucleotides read TGCAGCGTTGAAGATTCGCGGGGAGACTACGAGCAGTACTTC.

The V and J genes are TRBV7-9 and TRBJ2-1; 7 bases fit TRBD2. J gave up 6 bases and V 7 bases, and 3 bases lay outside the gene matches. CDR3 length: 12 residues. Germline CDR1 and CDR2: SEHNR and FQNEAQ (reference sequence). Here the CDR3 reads CASTGLPNEQFF. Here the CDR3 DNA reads TGTGCCAGCACGGGACTACCCAATGAGCAGTTCTTC. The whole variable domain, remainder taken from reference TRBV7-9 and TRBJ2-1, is DTGVSQNPRHKITKRGQNVTFRCDPISEHNRLYWYRQTLGQGPEFLTYFQNEAQLEKSRLLSDRFSAERPKGSFSTLEIQRTEQGDSAMYLCASTGLPNEQFFGPGTRLTVL.

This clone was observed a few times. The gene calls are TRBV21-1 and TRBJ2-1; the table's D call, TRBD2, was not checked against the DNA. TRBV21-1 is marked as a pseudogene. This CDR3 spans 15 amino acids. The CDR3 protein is CASKGGAASFDEQFF. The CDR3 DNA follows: TGTGCCAGCAAGGGGGGGGCCGCTTCATTCGATGAGCAGTTCTTC.

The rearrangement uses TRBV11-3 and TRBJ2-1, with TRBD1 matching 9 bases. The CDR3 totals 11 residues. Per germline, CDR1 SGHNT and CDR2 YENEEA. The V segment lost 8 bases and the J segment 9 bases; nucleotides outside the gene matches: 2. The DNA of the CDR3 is TGTGCCAGCGGGACAGGGACTGAGCAGTTCTTC. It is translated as CASGTGTEQFF.

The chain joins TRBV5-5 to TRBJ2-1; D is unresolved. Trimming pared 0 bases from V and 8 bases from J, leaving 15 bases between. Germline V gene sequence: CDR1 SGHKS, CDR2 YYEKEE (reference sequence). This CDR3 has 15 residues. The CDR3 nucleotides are TGTGCCAGCAGCTTGGCCTCTCGGGTGTTAGATGAGCAGTTCTTC. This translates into CASSLASRVLDEQFF.

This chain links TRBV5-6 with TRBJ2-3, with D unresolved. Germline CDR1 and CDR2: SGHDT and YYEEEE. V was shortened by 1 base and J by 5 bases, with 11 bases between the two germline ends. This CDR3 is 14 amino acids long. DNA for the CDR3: TGTGCCAGCAGCTTGCGCGGCGTAGGAGATACGCAGTATTTT. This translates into CASSLRGVGDTQYF.

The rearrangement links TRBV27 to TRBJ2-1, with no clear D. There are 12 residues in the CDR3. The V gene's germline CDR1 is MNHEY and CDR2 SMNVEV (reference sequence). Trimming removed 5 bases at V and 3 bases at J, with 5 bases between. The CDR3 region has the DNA TGTGCCAGCAGTACTAACTACAATGAGCAGTTCTTC. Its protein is CASSTNYNEQFF.